Presented here are 23 T cell receptor beta chains from one specimen sequenced in a study of blood T cell repertoires in COVID-19. The data were produced by immunoSEQ multiplex PCR, yet TCRdb's version contains in-frame clones alone and is incomplete. The table records 200,000 to 250,000 clones, about 78% of them present only once. Sequenced material: peripheral blood. The receptors originated from a woman in her 70s with acute or convalescent COVID-19.

As regards this clone: A read error may account for a junction end that differs from germline. The chain joins TRBV2 to TRBJ2-1, with 9 bases that match TRBD1. Germline CDR1 reads SNHLY; CDR2 reads FYNNEI. This CDR3 region has 13 residues. Here the CDR3 reads CASGDRGDNEQFF. The CDR3 nucleotides read TGTGCCAGCGGTGACAGGGGGGACAATGAGCAGTTCTTC.

Notes on this clone: Other DNA sequences of this sample code for an identical CDR3. The V call is TRBV25-1, the J call TRBJ1-2; D is ambiguous. Per the germline V gene, CDR1 is MGHDK and CDR2 is SYGVNS. V was clipped by 1 base and J by 2 bases, with 8 bases between them. The CDR3 is 14 residues long. The CDR3 DNA reads as TGTGCCAGCAGTGAATGGGAGGGAAACTATGGCTACACCTTC. It is translated as CASSEWEGNYGYTF.

This sequence joins TRBV5-1 and TRBJ2-5; 8 bases fit TRBD2. This CDR3 spans 15 amino acids. The trim removed 0 bases at V and 4 bases at J, leaving 5 bases unmatched. Per the germline V gene, CDR1 is SGHRS and CDR2 is YFSETQ. CDR3 in amino acids: CASSLDGTRVETQYF. In nucleotides, the CDR3 is TGCGCCAGCAGCTTGGATGGGACTAGGGTAGAGACCCAGTACTTC.

In its sample, this clone was seen many times. CDR3 in amino acids: CASSLTGGNSPLHF. In DNA form, the CDR3 reads TGCGCCAGCAGCTTGACAGGGGGTAATTCACCCCTCCACTTT. The chain is built from TRBV5-1 and TRBJ1-6, with 8 bases fitting TRBD1. The CDR3 covers 14 residues. Germline CDR1 is SGHRS and CDR2 is YFSETQ. Losses at the gene ends were 1 base for V and 6 bases for J; bases not matched to a gene: 0.

The chain employs TRBV11-2 and TRBJ2-1; D unresolved. CDR3 length: 14 residues. CDR1 is SGHAT and CDR2 is FQNNGV in the germline V gene. V was clipped by 5 bases and J by 1 base, with 9 bases between them. In DNA, the CDR3 is TGTGCCAGCAGCCCACGGGTATCCTACAATGAGCAGTTCTTC. This sequence encodes CASSPRVSYNEQFF.

This clone was detected only a few times. The J gene is TRBJ1-1, the V gene TRBV3-1 (or the pseudogene TRBV3-2); no definite D call. The CDR3 loop spans 16 amino acids. CDR1 and CDR2 from the germline V gene are LGHDT and YNNKEL (reference sequence). The V and J ends lost 0 bases and 6 bases respectively, with 17 bases between them. In nucleotides, the CDR3 is TGTGCCAGCAGCCAAGAGAGTCTTCGGGGAAGGGCTGAAGCTTTCTTT. This sequence encodes CASSQESLRGRAEAFF.

This clone was recorded only once. This sequence joins TRBV30 and TRBJ2-3; a weak D match, TRBD2 (6 bases). Germline V gives CDR1 GTSNPN, CDR2 SVGIG (reference sequence). This CDR3 spans 15 amino acids. V lost 0 bases to trimming and J lost 3 bases, with 13 bases between them. CDR3 DNA: TGTGCCTGGAGTGTAATCCCGGGGAGGACAGATACGCAGTATTTT. Amino acid sequence: CAWSVIPGRTDTQYF.

V and J are TRBV30 and TRBJ1-2, with TRBD1 matching 9 bases. Looked up from germline, CDR1 is GTSNPN and CDR2 is SVGIG (reference sequence). CDR3 length: 15 residues. V lost 2 bases and J lost 4; bases outside the gene matches: 8. The CDR3 DNA is TGTGCCTGGAGTAGGACAGGGGCGGTCGGCTATGGCTACACCTTC. Translation gives CAWSRTGAVGYGYTF.

The rearrangement uses TRBV15 and TRBJ2-1; D is perhaps TRBD2 (6 bases). In germline, CDR1 is LNHNV, CDR2 YYDKDF (reference sequence). The V gene lost 0 bases and the J gene lost 8 bases, with 20 bases spanning the gap. The CDR3 sequence is 17 residues long. Written as DNA, the CDR3 is TGTGCCACCAGCAGAGATTCCTGGGGGGACGGTCGGGATGAGCAGTTCTTC. Amino acid sequence: CATSRDSWGDGRDEQFF.

The V gene is TRBV27, the J gene TRBJ2-5; 16 bases agree with TRBD2. V lost 5 bases and J lost 5; bases outside the gene matches: 8. The CDR3 totals 17 residues. In germline, CDR1 is MNHEY, CDR2 SMNVEV (reference sequence). The CDR3 is CASSPGLAGGPRETQYF. The CDR3 bases are TGTGCCAGCAGTCCGGGACTAGCGGGGGGGCCGAGGGAGACCCAGTACTTC.

The J gene is TRBJ2-2, the V gene TRBV30; D may be TRBD2 (5 bases). V dropped 1 base and J dropped 0 bases, with 9 bases sitting between them. Per germline, CDR1 GTSNPN and CDR2 SVGIG (reference sequence). The CDR3 consists of 15 residues. The CDR3 coding sequence is TGTGCCTGGAGTGGTACGGGGACGAACACCGGGGAGCTGTTTTTT. Translation gives CAWSGTGTNTGELFF.

The rearrangement links TRBV29-1 to TRBJ1-5; unclear D gene. This CDR3 is 13 amino acids long. Trimming left V 4 bases short and J 2 bases short, with 9 bases between. The germline gives CDR1 SQVTM, CDR2 ANQGSEA. CDR3 bases: TGCAGCGTTGTTACAGATGGCAATCAGCCCCAGCATTTT. It is translated as CSVVTDGNQPQHF. The whole variable domain, filled in from reference TRBV29-1 and TRBJ1-5, reads SAVISQKPSRDICQRGTSLTIQCQVDSQVTMMFWYRQQPGQSLTLIATANQGSEATYESGFVIDKFPISRPNLTFSTLTVSNMSPEDSSIYLCSVVTDGNQPQHFGDGTRLSIL.

The chain combines TRBV7-9 with TRBJ2-5, with D maybe TRBD2 (7 bases). The CDR3 sequence is 12 residues long. The ends were cut back, 4 bases at V and 5 bases at J, with 8 bases in the middle. Per the germline V gene, CDR1 is SEHNR and CDR2 is FQNEAQ (reference sequence). CDR3 nucleotide sequence: TGTGCCAGCAGCTGGGGGGGCGAGACCCAGTACTTC. It translates to CASSWGGETQYF.

The gene calls are TRBV7-2 and TRBJ1-1; unclear D gene. V was pared by 3 bases and J by 7 bases, with 9 bases between. The CDR3 length is 12 residues. Germline V gene lookup returns CDR1 SGHTA and CDR2 FQGNSA. The CDR3 reads CASSLVRGEAFF. For the CDR3, the DNA is TGTGCCAGCAGCTTGGTAAGAGGTGAAGCTTTCTTT.

The chain couples TRBV5-6 to TRBJ2-5; the D gene is possibly TRBD2 (6 bases). V shed 4 bases and J shed 9 bases, with 19 bases lying between them. The CDR3 runs to 14 residues. Germline CDR1 reads SGHDT; CDR2 reads YYEEEE. The DNA for the CDR3 is TGTGCCAGCAGCAGTTGGTACGGGGGAGGCTCCCAGTACTTC. Translation gives CASSSWYGGGSQYF.

J is TRBJ2-7 and V is TRBV9; 8 bases agree with TRBD2. The length of the CDR3 is 15 residues. V dropped 0 bases and J dropped 2; count of bases not matched to a gene: 4. Germline V lookup: CDR1 SGDLS, CDR2 YYNGEE. CDR3 in DNA: TGTGCCAGCAGCGTAGCTACGGGACTAGCCTACGAGCAGTACTTC. It is translated as CASSVATGLAYEQYF.

The rearrangement joins TRBV6-5 to TRBJ2-3; TRBD2 agrees at 9 bases. Trimming removed 0 bases from V and 4 bases from J; junction bases left unmatched: 5. CDR1 MNHEY and CDR2 SVGAGI come from the germline V gene. The length of the CDR3 is 16 residues. CDR3 sequence reads: CASSYSGTSTPDTQYF. The DNA of the CDR3 is TGTGCCAGCAGTTACTCCGGGACTAGCACCCCAGATACGCAGTATTTT.

The rearrangement uses TRBV7-2 and TRBJ2-5; 14 positions match TRBD2. V trimming: 2 bases; J trimming: 4 bases; junction bases outside the gene matches: 12. CDR3 length: 19 amino acids. CDR1 is SGHTA, CDR2 FQGNSA, per germline. CDR3: CASSLWLTSGGELGETQYF. DNA for the CDR3: TGTGCCAGCAGCTTATGGTTGACTAGCGGGGGGGAATTGGGAGAGACCCAGTACTTC.

This chain uses TRBV25-1 with TRBJ1-1; possible D gene TRBD1, 6 bases. The V end was cut by 6 bases, the J end by 5 bases, with 19 bases between. The CDR3 extends over 15 amino acids. Germline CDR1 and CDR2: MGHDK and SYGVNS. The CDR3 nucleotides are TGTGCCAGCAGGCCGGGACAACTAAAGAGGACTGAAGCTTTCTTT. Encoded protein: CASRPGQLKRTEAFF.

The gene calls are TRBV6-1 and TRBJ2-7; D is uncertain. V was clipped by 2 bases and J by 1 base, with 18 bases between them. Germline assignment: CDR1 MNHNS and CDR2 SASEGT. The CDR3 has 17 amino acids. The CDR3 reads CASSEYPRRSTSYEQYF. CDR3 in DNA: TGTGCCAGCAGTGAATACCCCCGGCGGAGTACATCCTACGAGCAGTACTTC.

The chain is built from TRBV27 and TRBJ2-7; the match to TRBD2 covers 11 bases. Germline V gives CDR1 MNHEY, CDR2 SMNVEV (reference sequence). The CDR3 has 15 amino acids. V shed 6 bases, J shed 4 bases, and the junction held 8 bases outside the gene matches. DNA of the CDR3: TGTGCCAGCAGCCTGACTAGCGGGGAGATATACGAGCAGTACTTC. It specifies CASSLTSGEIYEQYF.

The V and J genes are TRBV7-8 and TRBJ2-3, with 12 nucleotides matching TRBD1. With V trimmed by 8 bases and J by 4 bases, 4 bases remained unmatched. CDR1 is SGHVS, CDR2 FQNEAQ, per germline. CDR3 size: 14 residues. Here the CDR3 DNA reads TGTGCCAGCCGGGGGACAGGGGGCGCAGATACGCAGTATTTT. Its translation is CASRGTGGADTQYF.

The gene calls are TRBV7-8 and TRBJ1-2; maybe TRBD1 (6 bases). Germline-derived CDR1 and CDR2 are SGHVS and FQNEAQ. V lost 5 bases, J lost 8 bases, and 21 bases lay in between. This CDR3 comprises 15 residues. CDR3 amino acids: CASSQDHRESGGYTF. The CDR3 bases are TGTGCCAGCAGCCAAGACCACAGGGAGTCTGGGGGCTACACCTTC. Filled out from reference TRBV7-8 and TRBJ1-2, the complete variable domain reads GAGVSQSPRYKVAKRGQDVALRCDPISGHVSLFWYQQALGQGPEFLTYFQNEAQLDKSGLPSDRFFAERPEGSVSTLKIQRTQQEDSAVYLCASSQDHRESGGYTFGSGTRLTVV.